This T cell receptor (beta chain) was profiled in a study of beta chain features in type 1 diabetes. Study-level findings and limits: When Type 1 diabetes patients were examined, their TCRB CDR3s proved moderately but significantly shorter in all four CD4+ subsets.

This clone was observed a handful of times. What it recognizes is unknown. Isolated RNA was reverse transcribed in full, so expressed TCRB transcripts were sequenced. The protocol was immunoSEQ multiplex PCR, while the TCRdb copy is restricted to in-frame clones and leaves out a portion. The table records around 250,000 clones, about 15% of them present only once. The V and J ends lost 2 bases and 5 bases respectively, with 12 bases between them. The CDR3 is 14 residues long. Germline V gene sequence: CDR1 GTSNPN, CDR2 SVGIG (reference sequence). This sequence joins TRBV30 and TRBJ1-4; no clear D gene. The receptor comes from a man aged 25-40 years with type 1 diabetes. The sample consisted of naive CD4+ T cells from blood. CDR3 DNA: TGTGCCTGGAGTACGACAAGTCTCAATGAAAAACTGTTTTTT. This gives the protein CAWSTTSLNEKLFF.